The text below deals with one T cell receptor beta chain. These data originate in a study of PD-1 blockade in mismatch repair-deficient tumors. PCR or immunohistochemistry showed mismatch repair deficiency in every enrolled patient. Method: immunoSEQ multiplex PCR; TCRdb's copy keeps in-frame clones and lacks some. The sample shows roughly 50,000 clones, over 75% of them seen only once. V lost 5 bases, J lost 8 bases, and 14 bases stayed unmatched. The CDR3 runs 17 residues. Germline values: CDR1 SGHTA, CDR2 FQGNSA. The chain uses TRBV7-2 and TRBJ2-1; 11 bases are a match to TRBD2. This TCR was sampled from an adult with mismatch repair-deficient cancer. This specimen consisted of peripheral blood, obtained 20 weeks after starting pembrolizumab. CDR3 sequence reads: CASSQTSGGIRGDEQFF. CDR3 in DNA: TGTGCCAGCAGCCAAACTAGCGGGGGAATAAGGGGGGATGAGCAGTTCTTC.